These 30 T cell receptor beta chains were all obtained from the same sample, sequenced in a study of CD8 T cells in Susac syndrome. Reverse transcription used 0.5 to 1 ug RNA and random hexamers. TCRdb reprocessed the immunoSEQ multiplex PCR reads via MiXCR and lists one record per CDR3 protein. The sample yields about 210,000 distinct CDR3 sequences, around 96% seen once. Input material: CD4+ T cells from PBMCs. Receptors originate from a human donor with multiple sclerosis.

The gene calls are TRBV9 and TRBJ2-7; maybe TRBD2 (6 bases). The CDR3 is 14 residues long. Trimming shortened V by 4 bases and J by 2 bases, and 13 bases separated the two germline ends. The V gene's germline CDR1 is SGDLS and CDR2 YYNGEE. In nucleotides, the CDR3 is TGTGCCAGCAGCTCGGGACTGCCTCCCTACGAGCAGTACTTC. It is translated as CASSSGLPPYEQYF.

This chain links TRBV15 with TRBJ2-6, with D possibly matching TRBD1 (6 bases). This CDR3 region has 16 residues. The V end lost 2 bases, the J end lost 2 bases, and 10 bases lay between the germline ends. CDR1 is LNHNV and CDR2 is YYDKDF in the germline V gene (reference sequence). CDR3 DNA sequence: TGTGCCACCAGCAGAATAGGGGGAACTGGGGCCAACGTCCTGACTTTC. Protein: CATSRIGGTGANVLTF.

This chain's CDR3 is CASRAGTSGLLLYEQYF. In DNA form, the CDR3 reads TGTGCCAGCAGGGCCGGGACTAGCGGCCTACTTCTCTACGAGCAGTACTTC. The chain uses TRBV2 and TRBJ2-7, with 11 bases fitting TRBD2. Per the germline V gene, CDR1 is SNHLY and CDR2 is FYNNEI. Trimming removed 6 bases from V and 3 bases from J; junction bases left unmatched: 13. The CDR3 sequence is 17 residues long.

V gene TRBV28 combines with J gene TRBJ2-7, with TRBD2 as a possible D gene (5 bases). CDR3 length: 13 amino acids. Germline-derived CDR1 and CDR2 are MDHEN and SYDVKM. Deletions cut 10 bases from V and 0 bases from J, with 13 bases between. CDR3 bases: TGTGCCACCTTTTATGGGAGCTCCTACGAGCAGTACTTC. This translates into CATFYGSSYEQYF.

The chain carries TRBV9 and TRBJ2-3; no reliable D call. Germline V lookup: CDR1 SGDLS, CDR2 YYNGEE. This CDR3 has 13 amino acids. The V end was cut by 0 bases, the J end by 6 bases, with 8 bases between. CDR3 in amino acids: CASSVAGRDTQYF. DNA for the CDR3: TGTGCCAGCAGCGTAGCCGGTCGGGATACGCAGTATTTT.

The rearrangement links TRBV20-1 to TRBJ2-7; D not certain. The V end lost 3 bases, the J end lost 2 bases, and 8 bases lay between the germline ends. The length of the CDR3 is 12 residues. Germline V CDR1 and CDR2: DFQATT, SNEGSKA (reference sequence). In nucleotides, the CDR3 is TGCAGTGCTAGTCGGGCCCCCTACGAGCAGTACTTC. Amino acid sequence: CSASRAPYEQYF.

This clonotype was observed once. V usage is TRBV3-1 and J usage is TRBJ2-7, with 9 bases matching TRBD1. Germline assignment: CDR1 LGHDT and CDR2 YNNKEL (reference sequence). Trimming took 5 bases from V and 6 from J; bases not matched to a gene: 8. This CDR3 is 14 amino acids long. The DNA of the CDR3 is TGTGCCAGCAGCACCTGGGACAGGGTGGGCGAGCAGTACTTC. Translating gives CASSTWDRVGEQYF.

J is TRBJ2-6 and V is TRBV5-1, with a tentative D call TRBD2 (5 bases). The V gene lost 3 bases and the J gene lost 0 bases, with 13 bases spanning the gap. Germline V gives CDR1 SGHRS, CDR2 YFSETQ. CDR3 length: 17 amino acids. Written as DNA, the CDR3 is TGCGCCAGCAGCTCGGCCCCGGGAAACTCTGGGGCCAACGTCCTGACTTTC. Translation gives CASSSAPGNSGANVLTF.

The V gene is TRBV20-1, the J gene TRBJ2-1, with 13 positions matching TRBD2. With V trimmed by 3 bases and J by 9 bases, 5 bases remained unmatched. Per the germline V gene, CDR1 is DFQATT and CDR2 is SNEGSKA (reference sequence). The CDR3 totals 14 residues. This chain's CDR3 is CSARGLAGPSEQFF. CDR3 DNA sequence: TGCAGTGCTAGGGGACTAGCGGGACCCAGTGAGCAGTTCTTC.

The CDR3 is CASSRGQWETQYF. For the CDR3, the DNA is TGCGCCAGCAGCCGGGGCCAGTGGGAGACCCAGTACTTC. The chain is built from TRBV5-1 and TRBJ2-5; either TRBD1 or TRBD2 may fit D (5 bases each). V shed 4 bases and J shed 5 bases, with 12 bases lying between them. This CDR3 is built from 13 residues. Looked up from germline, CDR1 is SGHRS and CDR2 is YFSETQ. The full variable domain, rest sourced from reference TRBV5-1 and TRBJ2-5, is KAGVTQTPRYLIKTRGQQVTLSCSPISGHRSVSWYQQTPGQGLQFLFEYFSETQRNKGNFPGRFSGRQFSNSRSEMNVSTLELGDSALYLCASSRGQWETQYFGPGTRLLVL.

The gene calls are TRBV30 and TRBJ2-2; D is perhaps TRBD1 (6 bases). V gave up 1 base and J gave up 3 bases, with 9 bases separating them. The germline V gene encodes CDR1 GTSNPN and CDR2 SVGIG (reference sequence). The CDR3 length is 14 residues. The CDR3 region is CAWSGGRDTGELFF. The DNA of the CDR3 is TGTGCCTGGAGTGGGGGGCGGGACACCGGGGAGCTGTTTTTT.

Comments on this clonotype: One end of the junction fails to match germline, which may point to a read error. The V call is TRBV7-7, the J call TRBJ2-7; 7 bases are shared with TRBD1. The CDR3 consists of 13 residues. Germline CDR1 and CDR2: SSHAT and FNYEAQ (reference sequence). CDR3 sequence reads: CASSSTGLGEQYF. The CDR3 DNA is TGTGCTAGCAGCTCGACAGGGTTGGGCGAGCAGTACTTC.

The chain recombines TRBV12-3 or TRBV12-4 with TRBJ2-6; 10 nucleotides line up with TRBD1. V dropped 5 bases and J dropped 4; count of bases not matched to a gene: 11. The CDR3 spans 18 residues. The CDR3 DNA reads TGTGCCAGCAGTACGCCGGGACAGGGGTTTTCCGGGGCCAACGTCCTGACTTTC. Its protein product is CASSTPGQGFSGANVLTF.

This chain uses TRBV10-3 with TRBJ2-1, with D uncertain. V dropped 1 base and J dropped 9 bases, with 4 bases sitting between them. CDR3 length: 11 amino acids. CDR1 is ENHRY, CDR2 SYGVKD, per germline. The CDR3 sequence is CAISEFGEQFF. The CDR3 region has the DNA TGTGCCATCAGTGAGTTCGGTGAGCAGTTCTTC.

The CDR3 protein is CASSARTPLYEQYF. In nucleotides, the CDR3 is TGTGCCAGCAGCGCGCGGACTCCTCTCTACGAGCAGTACTTC. The gene calls are TRBV9 and TRBJ2-7; tentatively, D is TRBD2 (5 bases). The germline CDR1 and CDR2 sequences are SGDLS and YYNGEE. The CDR3 is made up of 14 amino acids. Trimming pared 3 bases from V and 3 bases from J, leaving 13 bases between.

The chain joins TRBV5-1 to TRBJ2-3; 10 bases map to TRBD2. The ends lost 2 bases at V and 4 bases at J; junction bases unmatched: 10. This CDR3 contains 17 residues. Germline CDR1 and CDR2: SGHRS and YFSETQ. The CDR3 DNA reads as TGCGCCAGCAGCTTCCCCCCTAGCGGGAGTCGACCAGATACGCAGTATTTT. It yields the protein CASSFPPSGSRPDTQYF.

The table lists this clonotype with a count of one. The chain links TRBV20-1 to TRBJ1-3, with D tentatively TRBD1 (5 bases). Deletions cut 0 bases from V and 4 bases from J, with 10 bases between. The CDR3 sequence is 14 residues long. The germline CDR1 and CDR2 sequences are DFQATT and SNEGSKA (reference sequence). The CDR3 region is CSARDAGHGNTIYF. In nucleotides, the CDR3 is TGCAGTGCTAGAGATGCAGGGCACGGAAACACCATATATTTT.

This sequence joins TRBV6-6 and TRBJ2-5; TRBD1 matches 8 bases. The germline V gene has CDR1 MNHNY and CDR2 SVGAGI (reference sequence). The CDR3 extends over 14 amino acids. The V segment lost 0 bases and the J segment 6 bases; nucleotides outside the gene matches: 3. The CDR3 reads CASSYSDRGQTQYF. The CDR3 DNA follows: TGTGCCAGCAGTTACTCTGACAGGGGTCAGACCCAGTACTTC.

The CDR3 is CSAGAPIDTQYF. The CDR3 DNA follows: TGCAGTGCTGGCGCTCCAATAGATACGCAGTATTTT. V gene TRBV20-1 combines with J gene TRBJ2-3; no firm D call. Germline values: CDR1 DFQATT, CDR2 SNEGSKA (reference sequence). The ends were cut back, 5 bases at V and 5 bases at J, with 11 bases in the middle. The CDR3 loop spans 12 amino acids.

The J gene is TRBJ1-1, the V gene TRBV29-1; weak D call: TRBD1 (6 bases). This CDR3 is built from 14 residues. Germline loops: CDR1 SQVTM, CDR2 ANQGSEA. Trimming left V 7 bases short and J 3 bases short, with 18 bases between. This CDR3 is CSGGAGVLDTEAFF. DNA for the CDR3: TGCAGCGGAGGGGCAGGGGTTTTGGACACTGAAGCTTTCTTT.

The chain has TRBV9 and TRBJ2-7, with TRBD2 identical over 13 bases. Germline V gene lookup returns CDR1 SGDLS and CDR2 YYNGEE. The J segment lost 2 bases and the V segment lost 3 bases, leaving 2 bases of the junction unmatched. The CDR3 totals 15 residues. As DNA, the CDR3 is TGTGCCAGCAGCGCGGGACTAGCGGGAACCTACGAGCAGTACTTC. This sequence encodes CASSAGLAGTYEQYF.

The table lists this clonotype with a few counts. V is TRBV10-3 and J is TRBJ2-2; D not resolved. Germline V gene sequence: CDR1 ENHRY, CDR2 SYGVKD. Trimming took off 2 bases at V and 5 bases at J, with 3 bases between the two ends. This CDR3 has 12 residues. The CDR3 DNA is TGTGCCATCAGTGAGGGTACCGGGGAGCTGTTTTTT. Protein product: CAISEGTGELFF.

The gene calls are TRBV3-1 and TRBJ2-2; TRBD2 matches 15 bases. Trimming removed 7 bases from V and 0 bases from J; junction bases left unmatched: 12. The CDR3 has 20 residues. The germline gives CDR1 LGHDT, CDR2 YNNKEL (reference sequence). CDR3 loop: CASKTRTGLAGGANTGELFF. CDR3 in DNA: TGTGCCAGCAAAACCCGCACGGGACTAGCGGGGGGTGCGAACACCGGGGAGCTGTTTTTT.

This rearrangement joins TRBV5-1 to TRBJ2-7; D uncertain. Germline-derived CDR1 and CDR2 are SGHRS and YFSETQ. Trimming took off 3 bases at V and 1 base at J, with 8 bases between the two ends. The CDR3 is 13 residues long. In nucleotides, the CDR3 is TGCGCCAGCAGCTCCCCGTATTCCTACGAGCAGTACTTC. It codes for CASSSPYSYEQYF.

The CDR3 reads CASSVEAGGPTDTQYF. The CDR3 DNA is TGTGCCAGCAGCGTAGAAGCGGGGGGGCCAACAGATACGCAGTATTTT. The chain is built from TRBV9 and TRBJ2-3; 10 bases line up with TRBD2. V shed 0 bases, J shed 3 bases, and the junction held 4 bases outside the gene matches. CDR1 SGDLS and CDR2 YYNGEE come from the germline V gene. This CDR3 has 16 amino acids.

The rearrangement joins TRBV18 to TRBJ1-5; the D is unclear. Germline V gene data show CDR1 as KGHSH and CDR2 as LQKENI. The CDR3 spans 15 residues. Trimming shortened V by 3 bases and J by 2 bases, and 11 bases separated the two germline ends. This CDR3 reads CASSPTTAGNQPQHF. In nucleotides, the CDR3 is TGTGCCAGCTCACCCACTACGGCCGGCAATCAGCCCCAGCATTTT.

The rearrangement joins TRBV6-5 to TRBJ2-7, with D perhaps matching TRBD1 (6 bases). V lost 5 bases to trimming and J lost 1 base, with 9 bases between them. The CDR3 consists of 13 residues. Germline lookup yields CDR1 MNHEY and CDR2 SVGAGI. CDR3 region: CASSRTGSYEQYF. The CDR3 nucleotides are TGTGCCAGCAGTCGCACAGGGTCCTACGAGCAGTACTTC.

The J gene is TRBJ2-3, the V gene TRBV4-1; a possible D gene is TRBD2 (6 bases). The V end was cut by 4 bases, the J end by 6 bases, with 17 bases between. The germline gives CDR1 MGHRA, CDR2 YSYEKL. The CDR3 totals 15 residues. CDR3 sequence: CASSLTPGVADTQYF. The CDR3 bases are TGCGCCAGCAGCCTCACGCCGGGGGTCGCCGATACGCAGTATTTT.

CDR3: CSAMGQGYGYTF. CDR3 nucleotide sequence: TGCAGTGCTATGGGACAGGGCTATGGCTACACCTTC. The chain couples TRBV20-1 to TRBJ1-2, with 9 bases matching TRBD1. The junction had 1 base not matched to a gene; V was cut back by 4 bases and J by 4 bases. CDR1 is DFQATT and CDR2 is SNEGSKA in the germline V gene (reference sequence). There are 12 residues in the CDR3.

The chain employs TRBV29-1 and TRBJ1-2, with 7 bases that match TRBD1. This CDR3 comprises 15 residues. V gave up 0 bases and J gave up 3 bases; unmatched junction bases: 7. Germline CDR1 reads SQVTM; CDR2 reads ANQGSEA. The CDR3 here is CSVEDQAGGYYGYTF. The CDR3 nucleotides read TGCAGCGTTGAAGATCAGGCAGGGGGGTACTATGGCTACACCTTC.